This TCR beta chain was profiled in a study of cytomegalovirus exposure and HLA in healthy donors. Across the study: Researchers found that about 84% of about 400 genotyped donors fell within the Caucasian-associated ancestry cluster.

Note on this clone: The antigen remains undetermined.

The PCR used 60 Vbeta and 13 Jbeta primers. Assay: immunoSEQ multiplex PCR; the TCRdb copy retains only in-frame clones and omits some. Among roughly 150,000 clones listed, approximately 83% were seen once. Study results and caveats: What was likely a sequencing artifact was a cluster of highly shared sequence variants. The majority of TCR sequences were rare, yet some public TCRs appeared in many donors.

This CDR3 has 17 residues. The sample taken for sequencing was PBMCs. This sequence was found in a male donor in good health and CMV-seronegative. The chain employs TRBV21-1 and TRBJ1-4; the D call TRBD1 from the table was never checked on the DNA. TRBV21-1 corresponds to a pseudogene. CDR3 bases: TGTGCCAGCAGCAGAGAAGGACAGGGCCCGAGAGGCGAAAAACTGTTTTTT. This sequence encodes CASSREGQGPRGEKLFF.